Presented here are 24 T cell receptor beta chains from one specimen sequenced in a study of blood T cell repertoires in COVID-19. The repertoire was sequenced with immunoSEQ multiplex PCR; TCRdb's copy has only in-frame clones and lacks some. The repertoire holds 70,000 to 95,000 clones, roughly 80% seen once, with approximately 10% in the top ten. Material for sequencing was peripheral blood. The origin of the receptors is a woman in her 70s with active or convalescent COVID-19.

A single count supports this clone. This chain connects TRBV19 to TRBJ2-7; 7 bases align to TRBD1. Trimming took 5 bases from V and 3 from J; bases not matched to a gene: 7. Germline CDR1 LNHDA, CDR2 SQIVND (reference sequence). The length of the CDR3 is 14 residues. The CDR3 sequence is CASSLGTEHYEQYF. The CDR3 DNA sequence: TGTGCCAGTAGTCTAGGGACAGAGCACTACGAGCAGTACTTC.

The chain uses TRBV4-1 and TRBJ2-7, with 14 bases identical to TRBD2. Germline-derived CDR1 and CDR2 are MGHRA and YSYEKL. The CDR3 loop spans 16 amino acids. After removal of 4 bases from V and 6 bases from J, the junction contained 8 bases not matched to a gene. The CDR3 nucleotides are TGCGCCAGCAGCCTCTCCCGACTAGCGGGGGGGAGCGAGCAGTACTTC. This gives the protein CASSLSRLAGGSEQYF.

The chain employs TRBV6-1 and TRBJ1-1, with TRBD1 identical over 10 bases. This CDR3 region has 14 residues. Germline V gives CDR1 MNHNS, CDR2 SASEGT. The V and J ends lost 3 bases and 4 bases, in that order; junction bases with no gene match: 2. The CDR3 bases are TGTGCCAGCAGTGATAGGACAGGGGGCACTGAAGCTTTCTTT. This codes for CASSDRTGGTEAFF.

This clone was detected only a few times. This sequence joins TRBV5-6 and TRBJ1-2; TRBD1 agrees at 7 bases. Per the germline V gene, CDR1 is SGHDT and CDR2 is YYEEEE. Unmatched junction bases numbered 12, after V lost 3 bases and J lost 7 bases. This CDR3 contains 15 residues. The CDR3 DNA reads TGTGCCAGCAGCTCACTAGACAGGGATACGTCTGGCTACACCTTC. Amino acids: CASSSLDRDTSGYTF.

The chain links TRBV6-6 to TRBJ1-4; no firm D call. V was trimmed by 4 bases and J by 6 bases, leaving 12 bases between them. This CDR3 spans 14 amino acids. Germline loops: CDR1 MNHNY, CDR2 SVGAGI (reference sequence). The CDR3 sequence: CASSSSSEYEKLFF. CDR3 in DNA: TGTGCCAGCAGTTCCTCCTCAGAATATGAAAAACTGTTTTTT.

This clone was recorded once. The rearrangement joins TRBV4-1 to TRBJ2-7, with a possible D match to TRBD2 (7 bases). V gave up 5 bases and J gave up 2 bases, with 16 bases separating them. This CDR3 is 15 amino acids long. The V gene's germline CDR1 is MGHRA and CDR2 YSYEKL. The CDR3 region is CASSRGEGGTYEQYF. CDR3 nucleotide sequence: TGCGCCAGCAGCAGAGGGGAGGGGGGGACCTACGAGCAGTACTTC.

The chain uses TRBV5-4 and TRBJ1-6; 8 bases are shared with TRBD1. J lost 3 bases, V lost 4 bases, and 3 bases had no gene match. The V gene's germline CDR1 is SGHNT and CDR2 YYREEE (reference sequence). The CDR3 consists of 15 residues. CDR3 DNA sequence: TGTGCCAGCAGCCCGACAGGGGTCTATAATTCACCCCTCCACTTT. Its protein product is CASSPTGVYNSPLHF. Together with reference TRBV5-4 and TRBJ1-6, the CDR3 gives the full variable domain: ETGVTQSPTHLIKTRGQQVTLRCSSQSGHNTVSWYQQALGQGPQFIFQYYREEENGRGNFPPRFSGLQFPNYSSELNVNALELDDSALYLCASSPTGVYNSPLHFGNGTRLTVT.

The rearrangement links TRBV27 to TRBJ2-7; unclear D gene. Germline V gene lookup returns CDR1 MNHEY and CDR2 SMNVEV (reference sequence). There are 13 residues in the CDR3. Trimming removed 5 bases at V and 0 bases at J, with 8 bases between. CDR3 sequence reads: CASSRHLSYEQYF. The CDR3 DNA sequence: TGTGCCAGCAGTAGACACCTCTCCTACGAGCAGTACTTC.

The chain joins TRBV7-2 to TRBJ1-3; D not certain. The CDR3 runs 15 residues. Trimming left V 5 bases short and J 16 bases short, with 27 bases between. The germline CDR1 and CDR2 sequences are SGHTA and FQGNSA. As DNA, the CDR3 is TGTGCCAGCAGCCCCGAGAGGACTGAGAGACAACTCCTGTATTTT. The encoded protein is CASSPERTERQLLYF. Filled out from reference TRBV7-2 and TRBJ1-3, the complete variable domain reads GAGVSQSPSNKVTEKGKDVELRCDPISGHTALYWYRQSLGQGLEFLIYFQGNSAPDKSGLPSDRFSAERTGGSVSTLTIQRTQQEDSAVYLCASSPERTERQLLYFGEGSWLTVV.

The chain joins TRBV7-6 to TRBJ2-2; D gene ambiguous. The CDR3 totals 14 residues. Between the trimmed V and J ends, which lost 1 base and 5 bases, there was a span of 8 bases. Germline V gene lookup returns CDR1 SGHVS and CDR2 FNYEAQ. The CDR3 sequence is CASSLGVQTGELFF. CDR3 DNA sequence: TGTGCCAGCAGCTTAGGTGTTCAAACCGGGGAGCTGTTTTTT.

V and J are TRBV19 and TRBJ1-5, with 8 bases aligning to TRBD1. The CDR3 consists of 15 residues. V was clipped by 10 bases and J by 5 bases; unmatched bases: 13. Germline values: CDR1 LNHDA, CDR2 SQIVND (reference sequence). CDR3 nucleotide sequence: TGTGCCACCCGGACAGGGTGGAGTGCCGATCAGCCCCAGCATTTT. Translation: CATRTGWSADQPQHF.

This CDR3 is CASSSSGTGNYGYTF. For the CDR3, the DNA is TGTGCCAGCAGCTCCTCCGGGACAGGGAACTATGGCTACACCTTC. The V call is TRBV7-9, the J call TRBJ1-2, with 9 bases that match TRBD1. The CDR3 contains 15 residues. Germline values: CDR1 SEHNR, CDR2 FQNEAQ (reference sequence). V trimming: 4 bases; J trimming: 2 bases; junction bases outside the gene matches: 5. Looking up the rest from reference TRBV7-9 and TRBJ1-2 gives the full variable domain: DTGVSQNPRHKITKRGQNVTFRCDPISEHNRLYWYRQTLGQGPEFLTYFQNEAQLEKSRLLSDRFSAERPKGSFSTLEIQRTEQGDSAMYLCASSSSGTGNYGYTFGSGTRLTVV.

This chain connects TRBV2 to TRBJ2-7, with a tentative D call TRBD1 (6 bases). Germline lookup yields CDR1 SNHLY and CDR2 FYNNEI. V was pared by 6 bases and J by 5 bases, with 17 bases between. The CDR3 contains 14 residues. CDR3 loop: CASRATGVDDEQYF. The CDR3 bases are TGTGCCAGCAGGGCGACAGGAGTGGACGACGAGCAGTACTTC.

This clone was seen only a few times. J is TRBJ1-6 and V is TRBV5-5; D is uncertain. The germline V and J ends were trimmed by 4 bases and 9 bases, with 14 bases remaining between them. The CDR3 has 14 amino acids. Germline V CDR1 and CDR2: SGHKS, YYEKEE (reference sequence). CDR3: CASSPDGMGSPLHF. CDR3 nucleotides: TGTGCCAGCAGCCCCGACGGGATGGGTTCACCCCTCCACTTT.

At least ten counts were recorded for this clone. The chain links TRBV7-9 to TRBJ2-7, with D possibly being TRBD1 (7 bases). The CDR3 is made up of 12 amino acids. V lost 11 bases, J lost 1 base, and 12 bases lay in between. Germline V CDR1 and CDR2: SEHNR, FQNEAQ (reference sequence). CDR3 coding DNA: TGTGCCTCAGGGGGGAGGTCCTACGAGCAGTACTTC. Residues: CASGGRSYEQYF.

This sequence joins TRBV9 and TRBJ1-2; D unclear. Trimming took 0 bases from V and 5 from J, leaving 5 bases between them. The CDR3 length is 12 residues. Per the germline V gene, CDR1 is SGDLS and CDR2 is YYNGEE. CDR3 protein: CASSVDQYGYTF. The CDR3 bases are TGTGCCAGCAGCGTAGACCAGTATGGCTACACCTTC.

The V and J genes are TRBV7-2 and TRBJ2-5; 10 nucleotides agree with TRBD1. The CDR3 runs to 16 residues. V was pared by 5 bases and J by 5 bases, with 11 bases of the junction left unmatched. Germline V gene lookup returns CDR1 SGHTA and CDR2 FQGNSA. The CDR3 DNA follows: TGTGCCAGCAGCCTCCTTCCGGGACAGGGGTGGGAGACCCAGTACTTC. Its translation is CASSLLPGQGWETQYF.

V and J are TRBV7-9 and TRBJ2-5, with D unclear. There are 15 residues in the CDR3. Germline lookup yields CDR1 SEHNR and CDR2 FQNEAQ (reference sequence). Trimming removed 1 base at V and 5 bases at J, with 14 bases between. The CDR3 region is CASSLGVAEVETQYF. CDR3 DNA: TGTGCCAGCAGCTTAGGGGTAGCCGAGGTCGAGACCCAGTACTTC.

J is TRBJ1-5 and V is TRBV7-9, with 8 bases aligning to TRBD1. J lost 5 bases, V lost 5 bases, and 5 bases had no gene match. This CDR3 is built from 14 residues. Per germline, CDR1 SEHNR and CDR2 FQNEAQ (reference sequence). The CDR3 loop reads CASSLTGADQPQHF. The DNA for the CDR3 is TGTGCCAGCAGCCTGACAGGGGCGGATCAGCCCCAGCATTTT.

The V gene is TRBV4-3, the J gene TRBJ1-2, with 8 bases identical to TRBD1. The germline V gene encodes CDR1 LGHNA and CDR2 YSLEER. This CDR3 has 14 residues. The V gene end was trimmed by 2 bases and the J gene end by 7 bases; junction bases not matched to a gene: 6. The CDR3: CASSQNRQGPGYTF. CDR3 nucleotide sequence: TGCGCCAGCAGCCAAAACAGACAGGGGCCTGGCTACACCTTC.

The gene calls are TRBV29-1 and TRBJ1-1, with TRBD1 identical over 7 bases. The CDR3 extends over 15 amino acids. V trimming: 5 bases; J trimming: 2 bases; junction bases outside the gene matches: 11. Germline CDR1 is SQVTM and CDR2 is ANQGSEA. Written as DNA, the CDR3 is TGCAGCGTTCGGACAGGATCGAAAGAAAACACTGAAGCTTTCTTT. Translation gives CSVRTGSKENTEAFF.

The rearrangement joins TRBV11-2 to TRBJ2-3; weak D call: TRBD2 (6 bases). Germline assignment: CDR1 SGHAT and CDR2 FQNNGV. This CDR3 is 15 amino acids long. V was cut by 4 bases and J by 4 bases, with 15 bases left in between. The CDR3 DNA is TGTGCCAGCAGCTCCTTAGTAGGGAGGCCAGATACGCAGTATTTT. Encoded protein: CASSSLVGRPDTQYF.

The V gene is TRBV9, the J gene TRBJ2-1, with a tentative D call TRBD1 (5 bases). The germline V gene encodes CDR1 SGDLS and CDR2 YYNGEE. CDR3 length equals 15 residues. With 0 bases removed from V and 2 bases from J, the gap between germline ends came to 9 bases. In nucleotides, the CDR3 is TGTGCCAGCAGCGTAGGGGTGACAGCCTACAATGAGCAGTTCTTC. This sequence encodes CASSVGVTAYNEQFF.

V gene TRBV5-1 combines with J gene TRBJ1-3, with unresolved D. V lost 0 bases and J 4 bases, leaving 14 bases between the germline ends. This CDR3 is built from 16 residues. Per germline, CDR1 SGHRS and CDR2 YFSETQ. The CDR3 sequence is CASSLVTAGRGNTIYF. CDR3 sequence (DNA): TGCGCCAGCAGCTTGGTGACGGCCGGGAGGGGAAACACCATATATTTT.